A single sample gave rise to the 11 T cell receptor beta chains below, sequenced in a study of vaccination and CD4 T cells after COVID-19. TCRdb processed the PCR reads anew with MiXCR; each CDR3 protein has one entry. In the table there are about 18,000 distinct CDR3 sequences, approximately 67% of which are singletons. The specimen comprised CD4+ T cells from blood, sampled before SARS-CoV-2 vaccination. These receptors were taken from a human donor who had recovered from COVID-19.

This rearrangement joins TRBV20-1 to TRBJ1-1, with D possibly being TRBD1 (6 bases). This CDR3 has 14 amino acids. From germline, CDR1 is DFQATT and CDR2 SNEGSKA (reference sequence). Trimming took off 5 bases at V and 7 bases at J, with 20 bases between the two ends. This CDR3 is CSAQERTALVEAFF. In nucleotides, the CDR3 is TGCAGTGCTCAAGAAAGGACAGCCCTAGTTGAAGCTTTCTTT.

This sequence joins TRBV2 and TRBJ1-3; TRBD1 matches 7 bases. V was clipped by 4 bases and J by 3 bases; unmatched bases: 3. CDR3 length: 14 residues. Germline V gene lookup returns CDR1 SNHLY and CDR2 FYNNEI. The CDR3 DNA is TGTGCCAGCAGTGGACAGGGAGGTGGAAACACCATATATTTT. Its translation is CASSGQGGGNTIYF.

The chain has TRBV24-1 and TRBJ2-3; TRBD2 might be the D (6 bases). Germline CDR1 KGHDR, CDR2 SFDVKD. Trimming stripped 2 bases from V and 3 bases from J, with 14 bases between. CDR3 length: 16 amino acids. CDR3 protein: CATSDSFGGGTDTQYF. CDR3 DNA: TGTGCCACCAGTGATTCCTTTGGCGGAGGGACAGATACGCAGTATTTT.

The sample holds a few counts of this clonotype. The chain has TRBV6-1 and TRBJ1-1; weak D call: TRBD1 (5 bases). Trimming stripped 4 bases from V and 2 bases from J, with 14 bases between. Germline V gene lookup returns CDR1 MNHNS and CDR2 SASEGT. This CDR3 has 15 residues. CDR3 region: CASSAGTALNTEAFF. DNA for the CDR3: TGTGCCAGCAGTGCTGGGACCGCCCTCAACACTGAAGCTTTCTTT.

This chain joins TRBV20-1 and TRBJ1-5; D is perhaps TRBD1 (5 bases). Germline V gene data show CDR1 as DFQATT and CDR2 as SNEGSKA (reference sequence). The CDR3 contains 15 residues. V lost 1 base and J 5 bases, leaving 15 bases between the germline ends. The CDR3 region has the DNA TGCAGTGCTAGAGTCATTGACAGCAGATATCAGCCCCAGCATTTT. This codes for CSARVIDSRYQPQHF.

This clonotype has just one count. V gene TRBV6-1 combines with J gene TRBJ2-1; a weak D match, TRBD2 (5 bases). The CDR3 is made up of 11 amino acids. Trimming removed 7 bases at V and 8 bases at J, with 9 bases between. CDR1 and CDR2 (germline): MNHNS, SASEGT. CDR3 residues: CASTHGDEQFF. The CDR3 nucleotides read TGTGCCAGCACTCACGGGGATGAGCAGTTCTTC.

The chain links TRBV5-1 to TRBJ1-5; 7 nucleotides agree with TRBD1. Germline assignment: CDR1 SGHRS and CDR2 YFSETQ. This CDR3 has 14 amino acids. Trimming took 4 bases from V and 2 from J; bases not matched to a gene: 3. CDR3 DNA: TGCGCCAGCAGCCCGGGGACAGGCAATCAGCCCCAGCATTTT. Translated, it gives CASSPGTGNQPQHF. The full variable domain, completed using reference TRBV5-1 and TRBJ1-5, is KAGVTQTPRYLIKTRGQQVTLSCSPISGHRSVSWYQQTPGQGLQFLFEYFSETQRNKGNFPGRFSGRQFSNSRSEMNVSTLELGDSALYLCASSPGTGNQPQHFGDGTRLSIL.

The table lists this clonotype with a few counts. The chain is built from TRBV15 and TRBJ2-3, with D possibly matching TRBD2 (5 bases). This CDR3 is built from 16 residues. Trimming left V 1 base short and J 4 bases short, with 15 bases between. The germline V gene encodes CDR1 LNHNV and CDR2 YYDKDF (reference sequence). CDR3 amino acids: CATSRGASLGADTQYF. The CDR3 nucleotides read TGTGCCACCAGCAGAGGGGCATCCCTCGGGGCAGATACGCAGTATTTT. Full variable domain (outside the CDR3, taken from reference TRBV15 and TRBJ2-3): DAMVIQNPRYQVTQFGKPVTLSCSQTLNHNVMYWYQQKSSQAPKLLFHYYDKDFNNEADTPDNFQSRRPNTSFCFLDIRSPGLGDTAMYLCATSRGASLGADTQYFGPGTRLTVL.

The chain has TRBV6-1 and TRBJ2-5, with 7 bases aligning to TRBD2. The CDR3 totals 17 residues. The germline V gene has CDR1 MNHNS and CDR2 SASEGT. V was clipped by 4 bases and J by 1 base; unmatched bases: 12. The CDR3: CASSGAWWGGPQETQYF. The CDR3 DNA sequence: TGTGCCAGCAGTGGCGCCTGGTGGGGGGGACCCCAAGAGACCCAGTACTTC.

The chain couples TRBV7-2 to TRBJ2-1; no clear D gene. This CDR3 spans 13 amino acids. The V gene's germline CDR1 is SGHTA and CDR2 FQGNSA. The V and J ends lost 1 base and 11 bases respectively, with 12 bases between them. The CDR3 protein is CASSLDLGAKQFF. The CDR3 nucleotides are TGTGCCAGCAGCTTAGATTTGGGTGCTAAGCAGTTCTTC.

The chain employs TRBV5-4 and TRBJ2-1; 9 nucleotides match TRBD1. Germline values: CDR1 SGHNT, CDR2 YYREEE (reference sequence). V shed 0 bases, J shed 6 bases, and the junction held 10 bases outside the gene matches. The CDR3 has 17 residues. In DNA, the CDR3 is TGTGCCAGCAGCTTGGGAAAGGACAGGGGAGGTAGCAATGAGCAGTTCTTC. Protein: CASSLGKDRGGSNEQFF.